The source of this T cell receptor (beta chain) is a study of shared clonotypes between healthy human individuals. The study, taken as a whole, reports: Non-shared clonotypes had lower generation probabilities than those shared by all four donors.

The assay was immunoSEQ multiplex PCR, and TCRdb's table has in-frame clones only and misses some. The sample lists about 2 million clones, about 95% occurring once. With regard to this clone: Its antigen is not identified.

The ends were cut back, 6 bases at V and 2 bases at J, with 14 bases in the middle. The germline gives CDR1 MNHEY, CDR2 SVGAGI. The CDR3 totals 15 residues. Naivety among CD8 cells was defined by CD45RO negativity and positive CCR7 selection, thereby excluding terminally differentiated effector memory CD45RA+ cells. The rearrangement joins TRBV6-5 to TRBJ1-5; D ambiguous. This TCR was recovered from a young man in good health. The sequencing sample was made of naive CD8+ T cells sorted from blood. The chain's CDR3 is CASRPTDMGNQPQHF. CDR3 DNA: TGTGCCAGCAGACCTACAGACATGGGCAATCAGCCCCAGCATTTT.